One sample yielded the 17 T cell receptor beta chains listed below, sequenced in a study of T cells in Graves' hyperthyroidism and ophthalmopathy. RNA transcripts provided the source from which TCR beta CDR3 regions were amplified. First-round RT-PCR targeting the TCR CDR3 was performed with the HTBI primer set. MiXCR, applied by TCRdb to the multiplex PCR reads, yields one record per CDR3 protein. Here the sample spans a few hundred thousand distinct CDR3 sequences, approximately 14% being singletons. Sample: blood. These receptors were obtained from a woman under 40 with Graves' hyperthyroidism.

The V gene is TRBV20-1, the J gene TRBJ2-3; a possible D gene is TRBD1 (5 bases). The CDR3 loop spans 14 amino acids. V was cut by 0 bases and J by 1 base, with 8 bases left in between. Germline assignment: CDR1 DFQATT and CDR2 SNEGSKA (reference sequence). In DNA, the CDR3 is TGCAGTGCTAGAGATTGGGGCGGCACAGATACGCAGTATTTT. Amino acids: CSARDWGGTDTQYF.

This clonotype was seen ten or more times. This chain connects TRBV7-3 to TRBJ2-1; no firm D call. Germline lookup yields CDR1 SGHTA and CDR2 FQGTGA. Trimming pared 4 bases from V and 4 bases from J, leaving 8 bases between. This CDR3 has 13 amino acids. CDR3 DNA: TGTGCCAGCAGCTCGCGGAGATACAATGAGCAGTTCTTC. This translates into CASSSRRYNEQFF.

This clonotype has at least ten counts. The chain combines TRBV27 with TRBJ2-2; 8 nucleotides match TRBD2. Germline V gene data show CDR1 as MNHEY and CDR2 as SMNVEV (reference sequence). Trimming at V came to 5 bases and at J to 5 bases, leaving 10 bases not matched to a gene. This CDR3 region has 16 residues. CDR3 sequence (DNA): TGTGCCAGCAGTCCCCGGGGGGGGGCGCGGACCGGGGAGCTGTTTTTT. This sequence encodes CASSPRGGARTGELFF.

The genes are TRBV19 and TRBJ1-1, with D hard to call. The CDR3 spans 13 residues. The germline V gene has CDR1 LNHDA and CDR2 SQIVND (reference sequence). Trimming took off 5 bases at V and 4 bases at J, with 11 bases between the two ends. Here the CDR3 reads CASSVNLGTEAFF. In DNA, the CDR3 is TGTGCCAGTAGTGTAAACCTGGGCACTGAAGCTTTCTTT.

The CDR3 DNA follows: TGCAGTGCTTTCTCGCCTTCCTCGACAAGCATTCAGTACTTC. Encoded protein: CSAFSPSSTSIQYF. This chain uses TRBV20-1 with TRBJ2-4; D unresolved. CDR1 and CDR2 from the germline V gene are DFQATT and SNEGSKA (reference sequence). Trimming shortened V by 5 bases and J by 9 bases, and 20 bases separated the two germline ends. This CDR3 comprises 14 residues.

In this sample, this clonotype turned up many times. The rearrangement uses TRBV7-9 and TRBJ2-3, with TRBD1 identical over 9 bases. Germline values: CDR1 SEHNR, CDR2 FQNEAQ (reference sequence). The V segment lost 8 bases and the J segment 5 bases; nucleotides outside the gene matches: 11. This CDR3 contains 15 residues. The CDR3 region has the DNA TGTGCCAGCCTCCTAACAGGGGGCGCGGAAGATACGCAGTATTTT. This codes for CASLLTGGAEDTQYF.

The rearrangement uses TRBV7-2 and TRBJ2-3, with a weak D call TRBD2 (6 bases). This CDR3 contains 15 residues. Germline loops: CDR1 SGHTA, CDR2 FQGNSA. V was clipped by 5 bases and J by 3 bases, with 15 bases between them. This CDR3 is CASSLTGLLTDTQYF. The CDR3 DNA sequence: TGTGCCAGCAGCCTAACGGGACTCCTAACAGATACGCAGTATTTT.

The gene calls are TRBV27 and TRBJ1-2; unclear D gene. CDR3 length equals 15 residues. The germline V gene has CDR1 MNHEY and CDR2 SMNVEV (reference sequence). The ends were cut back, 8 bases at V and 5 bases at J, with 21 bases in the middle. CDR3 in amino acids: CASRSSEPTLYGYTF. Written as DNA, the CDR3 is TGTGCCAGCCGCTCCTCCGAGCCCACTCTATATGGCTACACCTTC.

The J gene is TRBJ2-2, the V gene TRBV6-1; D ambiguous. Germline CDR1 MNHNS, CDR2 SASEGT. This CDR3 is built from 12 residues. Trimming removed 7 bases from V and 4 bases from J, with 7 bases in between. CDR3 sequence: CASTFITGELFF. CDR3 nucleotides: TGTGCCAGCACCTTTATCACCGGGGAGCTGTTTTTT.

This clonotype was observed at least ten times. At one end the junction does not follow the germline gene, possibly because of a read error. The chain joins TRBV12-3 or TRBV12-4 to TRBJ2-7, with 11 bases that match TRBD2. The CDR3 spans 13 residues. CDR3 protein: CASRLAGGGEQYF. Written as DNA, the CDR3 is TGTGCCAGCAGGTTAGCGGGAGGGGGCGAGCAGTACTTC.

This clonotype was counted between two and nine times. The rearrangement links TRBV6-2 or TRBV6-3 to TRBJ1-4; D is uncertain. From germline, CDR1 is MNHEY and CDR2 SVGEGT. CDR3 size: 15 residues. Trimming removed 5 bases at V and 0 bases at J, with 10 bases between. Here the CDR3 reads CASSIRRTTNEKLFF. The CDR3 DNA reads TGTGCCAGCAGTATCAGACGGACAACTAATGAAAAACTGTTTTTT.

This clonotype was seen at least ten times. The V call is TRBV20-1, the J call TRBJ2-7; 8 bases align to TRBD2. Germline loops: CDR1 DFQATT, CDR2 SNEGSKA (reference sequence). The length of the CDR3 is 15 residues. Trimming cost V 5 bases and J 1 base; bases outside gene matches: 10. The CDR3 loop reads CSASGRAGGSYEQYF. CDR3 sequence (DNA): TGCAGTGCTTCAGGGAGGGCGGGAGGATCCTACGAGCAGTACTTC.

Ten or more counts support this clonotype. The chain links TRBV7-9 to TRBJ2-1; D ambiguous. The V end was cut by 5 bases, the J end by 10 bases, with 18 bases between. Germline V gives CDR1 SEHNR, CDR2 FQNEAQ (reference sequence). The CDR3 length is 14 residues. This CDR3 reads CASSPPIIGREQFF. The CDR3 nucleotides are TGTGCCAGCAGCCCCCCTATCATCGGGCGGGAGCAGTTCTTC.

The CDR3 is CASSSENRGEQYF. CDR3 nucleotides: TGTGCCAGCAGCTCAGAGAACAGGGGCGAGCAGTACTTC. V usage is TRBV7-6 and J usage is TRBJ2-7, with TRBD1 matching over 7 bases. Germline CDR1 reads SGHVS; CDR2 reads FNYEAQ. CDR3 length: 13 residues. V trimming: 4 bases; J trimming: 6 bases; junction bases outside the gene matches: 6. The variable domain in full, with the rest retrieved from reference TRBV7-6 and TRBJ2-7, is GAGVSQSPRYKVTKRGQDVALRCDPISGHVSLYWYRQALGQGPEFLTYFNYEAQQDKSGLPNDRFSAERPEGSISTLTIQRTEQRDSAMYRCASSSENRGEQYFGPGTRLTVT.

This clonotype was detected many times. V usage is TRBV18 and J usage is TRBJ1-1; 8 bases map to TRBD1. Germline CDR1 and CDR2: KGHSH and LQKENI. V trimming: 7 bases; J trimming: 4 bases; junction bases outside the gene matches: 5. CDR3 length: 13 residues. The DNA for the CDR3 is TGTGCCAGCTGTGCAGGGGGCGTCACTGAAGCTTTCTTT. Protein: CASCAGGVTEAFF. Based on the CDR3 plus reference TRBV18 and TRBJ1-1, the full variable domain is NAGVMQNPRHLVRRRGQEARLRCSPMKGHSHVYWYRQLPEEGLKFMVYLQKENIIDESGMPKERFSAEFPKEGPSILRIQQVVRGDSAAYFCASCAGGVTEAFFGQGTRLTVV.

This clonotype was counted only a few times. The V gene is TRBV20-1, the J gene TRBJ2-6; D possibly matches TRBD1 or TRBD2 (5 bases each). Germline CDR1 DFQATT, CDR2 SNEGSKA (reference sequence). The V and J ends lost 0 bases and 4 bases respectively, with 13 bases between them. This CDR3 region has 16 residues. CDR3 in amino acids: CSARDGTGSGANVLTF. The CDR3 nucleotides read TGCAGTGCTAGAGATGGGACGGGGAGCGGGGCCAACGTCCTGACTTTC.

This clonotype occurred many times. This rearrangement joins TRBV27 to TRBJ1-5, with 7 bases fitting TRBD1. The V gene's germline CDR1 is MNHEY and CDR2 SMNVEV (reference sequence). V was pared by 2 bases and J by 5 bases, with 3 bases of the junction left unmatched. The length of the CDR3 is 14 residues. As DNA, the CDR3 is TGTGCCAGCAGTTTAACAGGGGATTATCAGCCCCAGCATTTT. Protein: CASSLTGDYQPQHF.